Sequencing of this T cell receptor beta chain was carried out in a study of blood T cells in healthy people across ages. Study as a whole: When template switching was applied, about one barcoded beta molecule was captured per two T cells.

This CDR3 is built from 15 residues. The V and J ends lost 6 bases and 1 base, in that order; junction bases with no gene match: 4. Germline values: CDR1 LGHDT, CDR2 YNNKEL (reference sequence). This clonotype has more than one count but fewer than ten. A second PCR of about 7 to 12 cycles used a sample-barcoded 5' primer and a J-beta primer mix. TCRdb passed the 5' RACE reads through MiXCR, listing each CDR3 protein once. The data show about a million distinct CDR3 sequences, roughly 43% seen once. Material for sequencing was blood. This chain uses TRBV3-1 with TRBJ2-5, with 11 bases matching TRBD2. This receptor was taken from a man younger than 40 in good health. CDR3 residues: CASSGTSGSQETQYF. The CDR3 nucleotides are TGTGCCAGCAGTGGGACTAGCGGCTCCCAAGAGACCCAGTACTTC.